The present TCR beta chain was sequenced within a study of OX40 agonist ivuxolimab in advanced cancers. On the study more broadly: Males comprised roughly four fifths of the group, whose mean age was about 61 years (range about 20 to 79). Whole-study findings and limits: Clonal expansion was seen in CD4+ and CD8+ blood T cells by week 6 at 0.1 to 3.0 mg/kg.

Profiling relied on immunoSEQ multiplex PCR, and the TCRdb table lists in-frame clones only, not all of them. The sample includes over 45,000 clones, roughly 84% of them seen just once. Blood got drawn at baseline, again on cycle 4 day 1, and then on cycle 7 day 1. This CDR3 is 13 amino acids long. CDR1 is MNHNS, CDR2 SASEGT, per germline. With 4 bases removed from V and 0 bases from J, the gap between germline ends came to 4 bases. A remark on this clone: What it binds is unknown.

The rearrangement uses TRBV6-1 and TRBJ1-5; D call uncertain. The source material was CD4+ or CD8+ T cells sorted from blood, sampled in a trial of the OX40 agonist ivuxolimab. The TCR originated in an adult with an advanced solid tumor such as melanoma, head and neck, liver or kidney cancer. CDR3 loop: CASSGNSNQPQHF. DNA of the CDR3: TGTGCCAGCAGTGGGAATAGCAATCAGCCCCAGCATTTT.